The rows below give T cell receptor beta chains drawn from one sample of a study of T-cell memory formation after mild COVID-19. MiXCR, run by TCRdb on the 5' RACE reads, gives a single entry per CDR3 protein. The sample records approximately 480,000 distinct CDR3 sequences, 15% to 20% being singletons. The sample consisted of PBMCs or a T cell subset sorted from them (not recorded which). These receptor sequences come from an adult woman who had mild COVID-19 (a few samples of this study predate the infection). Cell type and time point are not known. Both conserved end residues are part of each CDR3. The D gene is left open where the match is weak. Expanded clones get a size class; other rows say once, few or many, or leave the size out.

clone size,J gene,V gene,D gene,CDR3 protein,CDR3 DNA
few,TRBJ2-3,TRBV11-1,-,CASSLNEGILDTQYF,TGTGCCAGCAGCTTGAATGAGGGCATTTTAGATACGCAGTATTTT
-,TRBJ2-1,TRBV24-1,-,CATSDLSSRTGGQFF,TGTGCCACCAGTGATTTATCTTCTCGGACGGGTGGGCAGTTCTTC
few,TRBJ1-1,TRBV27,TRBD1,CASSLQGAVEAFF,TGTGCCAGCAGTTTACAGGGGGCGGTGGAAGCTTTCTTT
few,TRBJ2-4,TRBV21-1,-,CASSKGTSGAMKNIQYF,TGTGCCAGCAGCAAAGGGACGTCGGGGGCTATGAAAAACATTCAGTACTTC
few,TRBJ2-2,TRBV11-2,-,CASSRRGNTGELFF,TGTGCCAGCAGCCGGAGGGGGAACACCGGGGAGCTGTTTTTT
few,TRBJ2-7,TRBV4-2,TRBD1,CASSQATRGHLYEQYF,TGTGCCAGCAGCCAAGCTACCAGGGGGCACCTCTACGAGCAGTACTTC
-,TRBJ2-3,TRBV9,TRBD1,CASSGQGYTQYF,TGTGCCAGCAGCGGACAGGGTTATACGCAGTATTTT
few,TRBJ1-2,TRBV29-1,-,CSVENGRGTHLANYGYTF,TGCAGCGTTGAAAATGGGAGGGGCACTCACCTAGCTAACTATGGCTACACCTTC
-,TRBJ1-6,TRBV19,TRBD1,CASSQRTGGDNSPLHF,TGTGCCAGTAGTCAACGGACAGGGGGCGACAATTCACCCCTCCACTTT
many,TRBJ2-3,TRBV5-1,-,CASSLMTGALNTQYF,TGCGCCAGCAGCTTAATGACAGGCGCCCTGAATACGCAGTATTTT
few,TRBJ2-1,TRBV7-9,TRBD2,CASSPSSGSWNEQFF,TGTGCCAGCAGCCCGAGTAGCGGGAGTTGGAATGAGCAGTTCTTC
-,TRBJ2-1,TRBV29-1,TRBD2,CSVVWSSGNTEQFF,TGCAGCGTTGTATGGTCTAGCGGGAACACTGAGCAGTTCTTC
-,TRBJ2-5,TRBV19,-,CASSIGQSQYF,TGTGCCAGTAGTATAGGACAGTCCCAGTACTTC
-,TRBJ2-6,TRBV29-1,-,CSVTGALSGANVLTF,TGCAGCGTTACGGGGGCCCTCTCTGGGGCCAACGTCCTGACTTTC
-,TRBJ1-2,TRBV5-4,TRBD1,CASSSKGAFSYGYTF,TGTGCCAGCAGCTCGAAGGGGGCGTTTAGCTATGGCTACACCTTC
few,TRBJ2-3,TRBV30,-,CAWSVILPGTDTQYF,TGTGCCTGGAGTGTAATCCTCCCAGGGACAGATACGCAGTATTTT
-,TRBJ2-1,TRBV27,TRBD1,CASSTAGQVLGEQFF,TGTGCCAGCAGTACTGCGGGACAGGTGCTCGGTGAGCAGTTCTTC
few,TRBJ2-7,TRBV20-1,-,CSARDVQERISYEQYF,TGCAGTGCTAGAGATGTTCAGGAGCGGATCTCCTACGAGCAGTACTTC
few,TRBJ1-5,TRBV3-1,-,CASSPDLNQPQHF,TGTGCCAGCAGCCCGGACCTTAATCAGCCCCAGCATTTT
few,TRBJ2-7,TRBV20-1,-,CSARSGTGVYEQYF,TGCAGTGCTAGGAGTGGAACGGGTGTGTACGAGCAGTACTTC
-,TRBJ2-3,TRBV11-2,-,CASSEGLRFTDTQYF,TGTGCCAGCAGCGAGGGACTTCGGTTCACAGATACGCAGTATTTT
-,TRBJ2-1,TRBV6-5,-,CASWGRRVGYNEQFF,TGTGCGAGCTGGGGGCGCAGGGTGGGTTACAATGAGCAGTTCTTC
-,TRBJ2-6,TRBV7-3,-,CASSREGDRANVLTF,TGTGCCAGCAGCAGAGAAGGGGACAGGGCCAACGTCCTGACTTTC
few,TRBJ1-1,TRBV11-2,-,CASSLERQSSEAFF,TGTGCCAGCAGCTTAGAGCGACAGTCATCTGAAGCTTTCTTT
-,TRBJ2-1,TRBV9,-,CASSVGVIYNEQFF,TGTGCCAGCAGCGTAGGAGTCATCTACAATGAGCAGTTCTTC
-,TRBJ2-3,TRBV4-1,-,CASSQGHGPDTQYF,TGCGCCAGCAGCCAAGGCCACGGGCCAGATACGCAGTATTTT
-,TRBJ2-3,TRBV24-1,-,CATSGGGTDTQYF,TGTGCCACCAGTGGAGGGGGCACAGATACGCAGTATTTT
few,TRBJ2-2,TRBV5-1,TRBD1,CASSLRGRGLAGELFF,TGCGCCAGCAGCTTACGAGGCAGGGGGCTTGCCGGGGAGCTGTTTTTT
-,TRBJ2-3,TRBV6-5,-,CASTSAGPTDTQYF,TGTGCCAGCACCTCTGCCGGGCCCACAGATACGCAGTATTTT
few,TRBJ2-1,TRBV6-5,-,CASRPAGRVGSNEQFF,TGTGCCAGCAGACCAGCCGGGCGGGTCGGATCGAATGAGCAGTTCTTC
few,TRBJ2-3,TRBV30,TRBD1,CAWSVGDRDTDTQYF,TGTGCCTGGAGTGTAGGGGACAGGGACACAGATACGCAGTATTTT
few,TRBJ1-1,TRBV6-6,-,CASSPEGLTEAFF,TGTGCCAGCAGTCCAGAGGGACTCACTGAAGCTTTCTTT
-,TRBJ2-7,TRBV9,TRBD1,CASSVDLDRGYEQYF,TGTGCCAGCAGCGTAGATCTGGACAGGGGCTACGAGCAGTACTTC
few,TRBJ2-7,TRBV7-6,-,CASSYDQGEQYF,TGTGCCAGCAGCTACGATCAGGGCGAGCAGTACTTC
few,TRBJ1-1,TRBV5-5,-,CASSLGSHNTEAFF,TGTGCCAGCAGCTTGGGTAGTCACAACACTGAAGCTTTCTTT
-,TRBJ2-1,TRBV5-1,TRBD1,CASSSGQGTPTDEQFF,TGCGCCAGCAGCTCGGGACAGGGCACTCCCACCGATGAGCAGTTCTTC
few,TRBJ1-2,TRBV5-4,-,CASSLAARDYGYTF,TGTGCCAGCAGCTTGGCGGCCCGGGACTATGGCTACACCTTC
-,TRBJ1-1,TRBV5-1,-,CASSLVANSNTEAFF,TGCGCCAGCAGCTTGGTGGCAAACTCGAACACTGAAGCTTTCTTT
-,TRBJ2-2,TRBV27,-,CASSLVGFDTGELFF,TGTGCCAGCAGTTTAGTGGGATTCGACACCGGGGAGCTGTTTTTT
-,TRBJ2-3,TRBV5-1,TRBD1,CASSPRTGADTQYF,TGCGCCAGCAGCCCTAGGACAGGGGCAGATACGCAGTATTTT
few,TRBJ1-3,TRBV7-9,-,CASSRGDSGNTIYF,TGTGCCAGCAGCCGAGGGGATTCTGGAAACACCATATATTTT
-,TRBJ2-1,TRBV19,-,CASSIVRLRSYNEQFF,TGTGCCAGTAGTATAGTTCGGCTACGCTCCTACAATGAGCAGTTCTTC